This TCR beta chain was identified in a study of blood T cell repertoires in COVID-19. Study in general: PBMCs, B-cell-depleted T cells, or T cells were the source of the cDNA or gDNA that made up the material.

The ends were cut back, 6 bases at V and 10 bases at J, with 16 bases in the middle. Per the germline V gene, CDR1 is KGHSH and CDR2 is LQKENI. The CDR3 is 14 residues long. Enrollees, about 18 to 95 years old, lived in roughly 24 US areas. Original analysis: Scientists estimated how many nucleated cells there were by amplifying reference gene primers. The protocol was immunoSEQ multiplex PCR, while the TCRdb copy is restricted to in-frame clones and leaves out a portion. The DNA gave D and trimming, while V, J and clone size come from that table. The sample includes roughly 260,000 clones, approximately 88% seen only once; the top ten take 2.5% to 3%.

The origin of this receptor is a woman aged 25 to 39 with acute COVID-19. The chain links TRBV18 to TRBJ1-6, with TRBD1 as a possible D gene (6 bases). The specimen was PBMCs or T cells enriched from blood (not recorded which). The DNA for the CDR3 is TGTGCCAGCTCGCAGGCCCCAGGGGACTCACCCCTCCACTTT. Translation: CASSQAPGDSPLHF.